A single sample is the source of the 18 T cell receptor beta chains below, sequenced in a study of OX40 agonist ivuxolimab in advanced cancers. Measured with immunoSEQ multiplex PCR; TCRdb has only the in-frame clones, and not every one. Here the sample spans 60,000 to 100,000 clones, around 93% being singletons. Sequences were derived from CD4+ or CD8+ T cells sorted from blood, sampled in a trial of the OX40 agonist ivuxolimab. The receptors here all came from an adult with an advanced solid tumor such as melanoma, head and neck, liver or kidney cancer.

The chain links TRBV19 to TRBJ2-1; maybe TRBD2 (5 bases). The germline V gene encodes CDR1 LNHDA and CDR2 SQIVND (reference sequence). The CDR3 length is 16 residues. The V gene lost 6 bases and the J gene lost 0 bases, with 15 bases spanning the gap. In nucleotides, the CDR3 is TGTGCCAGTAGATCTCTAGCTGAGAGCTCCTACAATGAGCAGTTCTTC. Amino acid sequence: CASRSLAESSYNEQFF.

DNA of the CDR3: TGTGCCATCAGTGAGAGCGGGAGGACCAAAAACATTCAGTACTTC. The encoded protein is CAISESGRTKNIQYF. The chain carries TRBV10-3 and TRBJ2-4; 9 bases match TRBD2. Per germline, CDR1 ENHRY and CDR2 SYGVKD. CDR3 size: 15 residues. The junction had 1 base not matched to a gene; V was cut back by 2 bases and J by 2 bases.

The rearrangement joins TRBV6-6 to TRBJ1-4; D gene ambiguous. Looked up from germline, CDR1 is MNHNY and CDR2 is SVGAGI (reference sequence). Trimming pared 0 bases from V and 7 bases from J, leaving 3 bases between. CDR3 length equals 12 residues. In DNA form, the CDR3 reads TGTGCCAGCAGTTACTCGCCTGAAAAACTGTTTTTT. This sequence encodes CASSYSPEKLFF.

The rearrangement uses TRBV29-1 and TRBJ1-6, with TRBD1 matching 10 bases. This CDR3 contains 17 residues. Trimming cost V 0 bases and J 6 bases; bases outside gene matches: 8. Looked up from germline, CDR1 is SQVTM and CDR2 is ANQGSEA. Written as DNA, the CDR3 is TGCAGCGTTGAAGAACGGACAGGGGGTCGGGGTAATTCACCCCTCCACTTT. Protein: CSVEERTGGRGNSPLHF.

The chain couples TRBV30 to TRBJ2-2; TRBD1 is a possible D gene (5 bases). Germline-derived CDR1 and CDR2 are GTSNPN and SVGIG (reference sequence). The CDR3 has 14 residues. V lost 3 bases, J lost 7 bases, and 15 bases lay in between. In DNA form, the CDR3 reads TGTGCCTGGAGCTCATCAGGGTCCAGCGGGGAGCTGTTTTTT. It is translated as CAWSSSGSSGELFF. The entire variable domain, with the rest obtained from reference TRBV30 and TRBJ2-2, is as follows: SQTIHQWPATLVQPVGSPLSLECTVEGTSNPNLYWYRQAAGRGLQLLFYSVGIGQISSEVPQNLSASRPQDRQFILSSKKLLLSDSGFYLCAWSSSGSSGELFFGEGSRLTVL.

The chain has TRBV30 and TRBJ2-7, with 12 bases fitting TRBD2. The CDR3 totals 14 residues. Germline V lookup: CDR1 GTSNPN, CDR2 SVGIG (reference sequence). Losses at the gene ends were 0 bases for V and 6 bases for J; bases not matched to a gene: 3. The chain's CDR3 is CAWSVQLAGGEQYF. The CDR3 nucleotides are TGTGCCTGGAGTGTACAACTAGCGGGAGGCGAGCAGTACTTC.

V is TRBV4-3 and J is TRBJ2-7; perhaps TRBD2 as D (5 bases). Germline V gene data show CDR1 as LGHNA and CDR2 as YSLEER. V was cut by 4 bases and J by 1 base, with 14 bases left in between. The CDR3 length is 15 residues. CDR3 nucleotides: TGCGCCAGCAGCCCTACTAGTTGGTTATCCTACGAGCAGTACTTC. Translated, it gives CASSPTSWLSYEQYF.

This rearrangement joins TRBV19 to TRBJ2-5, with unresolved D. The germline V gene encodes CDR1 LNHDA and CDR2 SQIVND (reference sequence). The V end lost 4 bases, the J end lost 4 bases, and 4 bases lay between the germline ends. The CDR3 consists of 11 residues. CDR3 sequence: CASSTLETQYF. For the CDR3, the DNA is TGTGCCAGTAGTACCTTAGAGACCCAGTACTTC.

The chain carries TRBV19 and TRBJ1-5, with unresolved D. Germline CDR1 LNHDA, CDR2 SQIVND (reference sequence). V dropped 4 bases and J dropped 3 bases, with 16 bases sitting between them. This CDR3 has 16 residues. Here the CDR3 DNA reads TGTGCCAGTAGTAAGTCCCCCGCCAGGTCCAATCAGCCCCAGCATTTT. Translation: CASSKSPARSNQPQHF.

About this clone itself: The germline gene is not matched at one end of the junction; a read error may be the cause. The chain carries TRBV7-7 and TRBJ2-2; no firm D call. Germline-derived CDR1 and CDR2 are SSHAT and FNYEAQ (reference sequence). The CDR3 runs to 14 residues. This CDR3 reads CASSLSGNTGELFF. DNA of the CDR3: TGTGCTAGCAGCTTATCCGGTAACACCGGGGAGCTGTTTTTT. Combining the CDR3 with reference TRBV7-7 and TRBJ2-2 gives the whole variable domain GAGVSQSPRYKVTKRGQDVTLRCDPISSHATLYWYQQALGQGPEFLTYFNYEAQPDKSGLPSDRFSAERPEGSISTLTIQRTEQRDSAMYRCASSLSGNTGELFFGEGSRLTVL.

As DNA, the CDR3 is TGTGCCAGTAGTCCAGGGGTTCGAGACACCGGGGAGCTGTTTTTT. Protein sequence: CASSPGVRDTGELFF. The rearrangement uses TRBV19 and TRBJ2-2; maybe TRBD1 (6 bases). This CDR3 has 15 residues. CDR1 LNHDA and CDR2 SQIVND come from the germline V gene (reference sequence). Trimming removed 5 bases at V and 3 bases at J, with 13 bases between.

The chain employs TRBV5-4 and TRBJ2-1, with a tentative D call TRBD2 (5 bases). The germline V and J ends were trimmed by 2 bases and 4 bases, with 13 bases remaining between them. The CDR3 spans 15 residues. Germline CDR1 and CDR2: SGHNT and YYREEE (reference sequence). The DNA of the CDR3 is TGTGCCAGCAGCTTTAAGAAGGGCGGGTACAATGAGCAGTTCTTC. Residues: CASSFKKGGYNEQFF.

This chain uses TRBV29-1 with TRBJ2-6; 12 bases are a match to TRBD2. This CDR3 has 18 amino acids. The V gene's germline CDR1 is SQVTM and CDR2 ANQGSEA. The junction had 11 bases not matched to a gene; V was cut back by 4 bases and J by 4 bases. CDR3 bases: TGCAGCGTTGGGGGTGCGACTAGCGGGAGCGAAGGGGCCAACGTCCTGACTTTC. Translation: CSVGGATSGSEGANVLTF.

The chain recombines TRBV27 with TRBJ1-1; D not certain. V dropped 6 bases and J dropped 1 base, with 15 bases sitting between them. This CDR3 is 15 amino acids long. Germline lookup yields CDR1 MNHEY and CDR2 SMNVEV (reference sequence). In DNA, the CDR3 is TGTGCCAGCAGCCCATTCGGAGGCAGGAACACTGAAGCTTTCTTT. The encoded protein is CASSPFGGRNTEAFF.

The rearrangement uses TRBV27 and TRBJ2-2; perhaps TRBD1 as D (6 bases). Between the trimmed V and J ends, which lost 3 bases and 5 bases, there was a span of 13 bases. The CDR3 has 15 residues. Germline V gene data show CDR1 as MNHEY and CDR2 as SMNVEV (reference sequence). CDR3 residues: CASSFQGLETGELFF. CDR3 DNA sequence: TGTGCCAGCAGTTTCCAGGGGCTGGAAACCGGGGAGCTGTTTTTT.

This sequence joins TRBV9 and TRBJ2-7, with D possibly TRBD2 on 5 matching bases. The CDR3 contains 14 residues. CDR1 is SGDLS and CDR2 is YYNGEE in the germline V gene. The germline V and J ends were trimmed by 4 bases and 7 bases, with 18 bases remaining between them. In DNA form, the CDR3 reads TGTGCCAGCAGCCTTCACCGGGCGGGTGGGGAGCAGTACTTC. Translating gives CASSLHRAGGEQYF.

V usage is TRBV19 and J usage is TRBJ1-2, with D possibly matching TRBD1 (6 bases). The CDR3 totals 13 residues. V gave up 8 bases and J gave up 4 bases, with 14 bases separating them. Germline CDR1 LNHDA, CDR2 SQIVND (reference sequence). CDR3 region: CASALTGSYGYTF. The CDR3 bases are TGTGCCAGTGCTTTAACAGGGAGCTATGGCTACACCTTC.

In its sample, this clone was seen once. DNA for the CDR3: TGTGCCAGCACTGTGGGCAGCTCTGGGGCCAACGTCCTGACTTTC. It encodes CASTVGSSGANVLTF. This rearrangement joins TRBV27 to TRBJ2-6; D uncertain. This CDR3 is 15 amino acids long. V was clipped by 7 bases and J by 0 bases, with 10 bases between them. Germline CDR1 MNHEY, CDR2 SMNVEV (reference sequence).